This T cell receptor beta chain was sequenced in a study of cytomegalovirus exposure and HLA in healthy donors. Study-level results: Most TCR sequences were rare, but some public TCRs occurred in many donors. Donor immune exposure was known only as CMV serostatus.

A remark on this clone: Antigen unknown.

The V and J ends lost 6 bases and 6 bases respectively, with 17 bases between them. The CDR3 is made up of 14 amino acids. Germline lookup yields CDR1 MNHEY and CDR2 SVGAGI. It was with 60 Vbeta and 13 Jbeta primers that the PCR ran. This table comes from immunoSEQ multiplex PCR, and its TCRdb copy is limited to in-frame clones, with some not included. The table has around 110,000 clones, around 60% seen once. The V and J genes are TRBV6-5 and TRBJ1-2; TRBD1 might be the D (5 bases). This sequence was found in a woman in her thirties or forties in good health and CMV-seropositive. Sequenced sample: PBMCs. This chain's CDR3 is CASSTVIRADGYTF. CDR3 bases: TGTGCCAGCAGCACTGTTATCAGGGCTGATGGCTACACCTTC.